The TCR beta chain described here comes from a study of response to subunit inactivated influenza vaccine (dated 2018 in TCRdb). In the study overall: Deep quantitative T cell receptor repertoire profiling was used in the study to track responses to a trivalent subunit inactivated influenza vaccine.

CDR1 KGHSH and CDR2 LQKENI were looked up in the germline V gene. Germline trimming: 3 bases from V, 0 bases from J; junction bases outside gene matches: 9. Including cysteine and phenylalanine, the CDR3 has 17 amino acids. The DNA shown is the 51-base CDR3, in frame from base 1. A few counts support this clonotype. Its antigen is not yet known. It has no much larger one-base neighbor in the sample; base qualities were not kept. On the study overall, not on this receptor specifically: The authors proposed that each seasonal influenza vaccination may bring in only a limited number of new T cells.

Libraries were prepared through RT-PCR. The data were produced on an Illumina HiSeq 2500. Through fastp at Q25 and MiXCR, TCRdb rebuilt clones from the public reads, retaining in-frame beta chains. Every CDR3 protein is listed once, alongside the most common genes and DNA of its rows. Across this sample there are about 570,000 distinct CDR3 sequences, with roughly 12% seen only once. Of the sample, approximately 10% is held by the ten largest clones. The sample was also linked to a second study, of T cells expressing NK-cell markers. As the second publication notes: The TCR beta cDNA libraries were made using 5'RACE template switching, a step that added both a universal primer site and unique molecular identifiers. Eight or nine donors provided sorted CD3+CD56+NKG2C+, CD3+CD56+NKG2C- and CD3+CD56-NKG2C+ T-cell subsets, whose TCR beta-chain repertoires were profiled. Among the eight sequenced donors, seven were HCMV-seropositive and one was HCMV-seronegative. In several experiments an anti-gammadeltaTCR antibody was added to restrict sorting to alphabetaTCR-expressing T cells. In six donors, the dominant CD3+CD56+NKG2C+ clonotypes were found to rank among the top 10 CD8+ clonotypes and to make up 1.0-7.0% of CD8+ T cells. Those dominant clonotypes were again the most abundant among CD3+CD56-NKG2C+ cells in a handful of donors, at roughly 25-65%. Whether the expanded NKG2C-expressing T cell clones were specific for HCMV antigens remained unclear. Randomly selected healthy volunteers, three men and five women, were used as the eight sequenced donors. A commercial ELISA kit detecting HCMV-specific IgG in serum was used to determine HCMV serostatus. Peripheral blood mononuclear cells were isolated from blood by Ficoll density gradient centrifugation. For six donors, bulk peripheral blood T-cell repertoires were additionally sequenced from unsorted PBMC. cDNA synthesis was primed from the TCR beta constant segment, followed by two successive PCR amplification steps. Sequencing of the libraries produced 2 x 150 bp reads on Illumina HiSeq 2000/2500, MiSeq or NextSeq. MIGEC handled demultiplexing of the reads and grouping by UMI, while MiTCR was used to assemble and quantify clonotypes. To remove erroneous sequences, TCR cDNA sequences were retained only when supported by two or more reads. Downstream repertoire analysis used the tcR package, and clonotypes were matched across fractions by CDR3 nucleotide sequence plus V segment. VDJmatch was used to annotate antigen specificity against VDJdb, with one amino acid substitution in CDR3 permitted.

The receptor was derived from a man in his fifties or sixties who received an inactivated influenza vaccine. Donor details come from another sample of the same person, matched by shared clones. The receptor chain draws on TRBV18 and TRBJ2-3; 7 bases in between match TRBD1. The starting material was PBMCs from blood, obtained on the day of vaccination. The DNA sequence reads TGTGCCAGCTCACCGTGGGCAGGGGGAACTAGCACAGATACGCAGTATTTT. It specifies CASSPWAGGTSTDTQYF.